The source of this TCR beta chain is a study of CD4+ T cells in melanoma. Findings and caveats of the study: A reported correlation linked neoantigen-specific CD4+ T cells to CD8+, macrophage and B cell function. Neoantigen-specific CD4+ T cells in melanoma reportedly had diverse differentiation states.

Here immunoSEQ multiplex PCR was the method, and the copy in TCRdb shows in-frame clones only, minus some. Here the sample spans a few thousand clones, around two thirds being singletons. This clone was counted a few times. What it binds is unknown. The CDR3 loop spans 15 amino acids. The V end was cut by 5 bases, the J end by 1 base, with 14 bases between. Germline lookup yields CDR1 LNHDA and CDR2 SQIVND (reference sequence). The receptor was derived from a human donor with melanoma. V is TRBV19 and J is TRBJ1-1, with D perhaps matching TRBD1 (6 bases). Source material: cells from a culture (not recorded whether cultured in vitro). The CDR3 DNA sequence: TGTGCCAGTAGTGCTCGACAGGCGTGGAACACTGAAGCTTTCTTT. This codes for CASSARQAWNTEAFF.